This section outlines one T cell receptor (beta chain) sequence together with its context. Its matching antigen is unknown. PCR was performed using 60 Vbeta and 13 Jbeta primers. The repertoire was sequenced with immunoSEQ multiplex PCR; TCRdb's copy has only in-frame clones and lacks some. This sample yields 110,000 to 150,000 clones, of which about two thirds are seen a single time; roughly 4.7% belongs to the top ten. This sample is part of a study of cytomegalovirus exposure and HLA in healthy donors. Study-wide results and caveats: V segments that were indistinguishable, TRBV6-2 and TRBV6-3 among them, were omitted from analysis. Within an earlier analysis, most TCR beta V segments proved productive either about 87% or about 30% of the time. Later analysis revealed greater clonal expansion in HLA-associated TCR beta chains than in equally common others.

CDR1 and CDR2 from the germline V gene are KGHSH and LQKENI. This CDR3 is built from 15 residues. V was trimmed by 6 bases and J by 12 bases, leaving 27 bases between them. The V gene is TRBV18, the J gene TRBJ2-7, with D possibly being TRBD1 (6 bases). The source is a man aged 55 to 70 in good health and CMV-seronegative. Sequenced sample: PBMCs. CDR3 nucleotide sequence: TGTGCCAGCTCTCCCCCGGGACACAACTCTCCTAATTTGTACTTC. Translation: CASSPPGHNSPNLYF. The whole variable domain, remainder taken from reference TRBV18 and TRBJ2-7, is NAGVMQNPRHLVRRRGQEARLRCSPMKGHSHVYWYRQLPEEGLKFMVYLQKENIIDESGMPKERFSAEFPKEGPSILRIQQVVRGDSAAYFCASSPPGHNSPNLYFGPGTRLTVT.